The 2 T cell receptor beta chains below were found in one sample sequenced in a study of identical twins. TCRdb recomputed calls from the 5' RACE reads with MiXCR, one row per CDR3 protein. Here the sample spans over 500,000 distinct CDR3 sequences, about 20% being singletons. This sample was also put to use in a study of T cells expressing NK-cell markers.

The sample was CD4+ T cells sorted from blood. These receptors originate from a woman aged 18-29 years in good health.

V and J are TRBV7-6 and TRBJ2-1; D might be TRBD1 or TRBD2, each matching 5 bases. CDR3 length equals 15 residues. V lost 4 bases, J lost 0 bases, and 10 bases lay in between. Germline values: CDR1 SGHVS, CDR2 FNYEAQ. CDR3 residues: CASSSTGPSYNEQFF. Written as DNA, the CDR3 is TGTGCCAGCAGCTCCACGGGGCCCTCCTACAATGAGCAGTTCTTC.

V gene TRBV11-3 combines with J gene TRBJ2-6; perhaps TRBD1 as D (6 bases). The CDR3 totals 15 residues. In germline, CDR1 is SGHNT, CDR2 YENEEA. V lost 4 bases to trimming and J lost 1 base, with 8 bases between them. The CDR3 region is CASSSGTSGANVLTF. DNA of the CDR3: TGTGCCAGCAGCTCAGGGACATCTGGGGCCAACGTCCTGACTTTC.